One sample yielded the 21 T cell receptor beta chains listed below, sequenced in a study of early T cells in non-severe SARS-CoV-2 infection (dated by TCRdb to the early 2020s). The protocol used for the library was 5' RACE. Sequencing relied on a NextSeq 500. TCRdb trimmed the raw reads at Q25, called clones with MiXCR and kept productive beta chains. Each entry is one CDR3 protein sequence, shown with its most common DNA and genes. This sample holds roughly 92,000 distinct CDR3 sequences; less than 15% were observed only once. The ten largest clonotypes hold nearly 4.5% of the sample. The specimen comprised whole blood, sampled at baseline. The origin of the receptors is an adult who was a healthcare worker with PCR-confirmed SARS-CoV-2 infection or an uninfected control (not recorded which).

This clonotype showed up just a few times. The chain is built from TRBV9 and TRBJ2-1, with TRBD2 matching over 12 bases. The CDR3 loop spans 14 amino acids. The V gene's germline CDR1 is SGDLS and CDR2 YYNGEE. Germline trimming cut 3 bases from V and 9 bases from J; bases unmatched to any gene: 4. This chain's CDR3 is CASSGTSGNIEQFF. The CDR3 DNA sequence: TGTGCCAGCAGCGGGACTAGCGGGAATATTGAGCAGTTCTTC.

This clonotype turned up a few times. V gene TRBV11-2 combines with J gene TRBJ2-1, with 10 nucleotides matching TRBD1. This CDR3 is 20 amino acids long. Germline V gene sequence: CDR1 SGHAT, CDR2 FQNNGV. J gave up 0 bases and V 3 bases, and 14 bases lay outside the gene matches. The CDR3 protein is CASSFTVTGGFFSSYNEQFF. The CDR3 nucleotides read TGTGCCAGCAGCTTTACTGTGACAGGGGGCTTCTTCAGCTCCTACAATGAGCAGTTCTTC.

This clonotype came up a few times. The chain couples TRBV7-9 to TRBJ1-2; D is unresolved. Germline CDR1 reads SEHNR; CDR2 reads FQNEAQ (reference sequence). V shed 3 bases and J shed 8 bases, with 10 bases lying between them. This CDR3 is built from 12 residues. The CDR3, as DNA: TGTGCCAGCAGCTTCCACGGCCGAGGCTACACCTTC. It codes for CASSFHGRGYTF. The entire variable domain, with the rest obtained from reference TRBV7-9 and TRBJ1-2, is as follows: DTGVSQNPRHKITKRGQNVTFRCDPISEHNRLYWYRQTLGQGPEFLTYFQNEAQLEKSRLLSDRFSAERPKGSFSTLEIQRTEQGDSAMYLCASSFHGRGYTFGSGTRLTVV.

This rearrangement joins TRBV7-9 to TRBJ2-3; tentatively, D is TRBD1 (5 bases). In germline, CDR1 is SEHNR, CDR2 FQNEAQ (reference sequence). There are 15 residues in the CDR3. V lost 1 base, J lost 2 bases, and 10 bases lay in between. In DNA form, the CDR3 reads TGTGCCAGCAGCTTAGGCAGGGCCTTCACAGATACGCAGTATTTT. Translating it yields CASSLGRAFTDTQYF. Drawing the rest from reference TRBV7-9 and TRBJ2-3, the complete variable domain is DTGVSQNPRHKITKRGQNVTFRCDPISEHNRLYWYRQTLGQGPEFLTYFQNEAQLEKSRLLSDRFSAERPKGSFSTLEIQRTEQGDSAMYLCASSLGRAFTDTQYFGPGTRLTVL.

In its sample, this clonotype was seen many times. J is TRBJ2-1 and V is TRBV6-5; the D is unclear. This CDR3 comprises 12 residues. From germline, CDR1 is MNHEY and CDR2 SVGAGI. Between the trimmed V and J ends, which lost 7 bases and 3 bases, there was a span of 7 bases. CDR3 in DNA: TGTGCCAGCACAGACCTCTACAATGAGCAGTTCTTC. It yields the protein CASTDLYNEQFF.

This clonotype turned up a few times. This sequence joins TRBV11-3 and TRBJ2-7; D gene unclear. The V end was cut by 5 bases, the J end by 5 bases, with 16 bases between. The germline V gene encodes CDR1 SGHNT and CDR2 YENEEA. This CDR3 is built from 14 residues. CDR3 amino acids: CASSPRGHLHEQYF. CDR3 coding DNA: TGTGCCAGCAGCCCCCGTGGGCATTTACACGAGCAGTACTTC.

In its sample, this clonotype was seen many times. This rearrangement joins TRBV7-6 to TRBJ2-1; TRBD2 agrees at 8 bases. The CDR3 has 13 residues. Per germline, CDR1 SGHVS and CDR2 FNYEAQ. The junction had 9 bases not matched to a gene; V was cut back by 3 bases and J by 14 bases. The CDR3 coding sequence is TGTGCCAGCAGCTTGCTAGCGAGAGCGGGGGAGTTCTTC. Translation: CASSLLARAGEFF.

This clonotype came up many times. The chain uses TRBV27 and TRBJ2-1, with D perhaps given as TRBD1 or TRBD2 (6 bases each). The germline V gene has CDR1 MNHEY and CDR2 SMNVEV (reference sequence). The CDR3 runs 14 residues. Trimming left V 6 bases short and J 3 bases short, with 12 bases between. This CDR3 reads CASREGERYNEQFF. CDR3 DNA sequence: TGTGCCAGCAGGGAGGGGGAACGCTACAATGAGCAGTTCTTC.

This clonotype was detected only a few times. The chain links TRBV3-1 to TRBJ2-1; 7 nucleotides match TRBD1. Germline CDR1 and CDR2: LGHDT and YNNKEL (reference sequence). CDR3 size: 16 residues. Trimming at V came to 4 bases and at J to 4 bases, leaving 10 bases not matched to a gene. The CDR3 sequence: CASSPPGQTFYNEQFF. The DNA of the CDR3 is TGTGCCAGCAGCCCCCCGGGACAGACCTTTTACAATGAGCAGTTCTTC.

The chain is built from TRBV2 and TRBJ2-7, with D possibly matching TRBD2 (6 bases). The germline V gene has CDR1 SNHLY and CDR2 FYNNEI. CDR3 length equals 11 residues. V lost 10 bases to trimming and J lost 13 bases, with 20 bases between them. This chain's CDR3 is CAITVLAIAYF. CDR3 bases: TGTGCCATTACAGTTCTAGCGATAGCCTACTTC.

J is TRBJ2-1 and V is TRBV4-2; 10 bases match TRBD2. The CDR3 consists of 16 residues. Germline V gene lookup returns CDR1 LGHNA and CDR2 YNFKEQ. The junction had 10 bases not matched to a gene; V was cut back by 1 base and J by 10 bases. CDR3 protein: CASSQVRAGGPGEQFF. The CDR3 DNA follows: TGTGCCAGCAGCCAAGTACGAGCGGGGGGGCCAGGGGAGCAGTTCTTC.

The chain carries TRBV7-9 and TRBJ1-1; 10 nucleotides agree with TRBD1. The V segment lost 5 bases and the J segment 0 bases; nucleotides outside the gene matches: 9. CDR1 and CDR2 (germline): SEHNR, FQNEAQ (reference sequence). The CDR3 length is 17 residues. Here the CDR3 reads CASSPGDRGLMNTEAFF. The CDR3 region has the DNA TGTGCCAGCAGCCCCGGGGACAGGGGCCTAATGAACACTGAAGCTTTCTTT.

The rearrangement links TRBV7-8 to TRBJ2-1, with TRBD2 as a possible D gene (5 bases). The CDR3 is 18 amino acids. V shed 5 bases and J shed 9 bases, with 29 bases lying between them. Germline V CDR1 and CDR2: SGHVS, FQNEAQ. The CDR3 nucleotides are TGTGCCAGCAGCCCCGGTTCGGCGCGCTACCGGGGAAATAGTGAGCAGTTCTTC. Translated: CASSPGSARYRGNSEQFF.

The table lists this clonotype with many counts. The V and J genes are TRBV9 and TRBJ2-5; no firm D call. The CDR3 is 15 residues long. CDR1 and CDR2 from the germline V gene are SGDLS and YYNGEE. V was cut by 0 bases and J by 5 bases, with 14 bases left in between. CDR3 loop: CASSVAGTSSETQYF. CDR3 sequence (DNA): TGTGCCAGCAGCGTAGCTGGAACAAGCAGTGAGACCCAGTACTTC.

The table lists this clonotype with a few counts. The V and J genes are TRBV5-1 and TRBJ1-1, with D maybe TRBD1 (5 bases). The CDR3 is made up of 14 amino acids. In germline, CDR1 is SGHRS, CDR2 YFSETQ. V gave up 5 bases and J gave up 6 bases, with 17 bases separating them. The CDR3: CASRGDLLRSEAFF. CDR3 nucleotides: TGCGCCAGCAGGGGGGACCTCTTGAGGTCTGAAGCTTTCTTT.

This clonotype has more than one count but fewer than ten. The J gene is TRBJ1-1, the V gene TRBV5-1; no definite D call. The germline V gene has CDR1 SGHRS and CDR2 YFSETQ. CDR3 length equals 13 residues. Deletions cut 0 bases from V and 2 bases from J, with 5 bases between. DNA for the CDR3: TGCGCCAGCAGCTTGGGGGAAAACACTGAAGCTTTCTTT. Residues: CASSLGENTEAFF.

The chain links TRBV7-9 to TRBJ1-3; D not certain. The germline V gene encodes CDR1 SEHNR and CDR2 FQNEAQ (reference sequence). CDR3 length: 13 residues. The ends were cut back, 10 bases at V and 3 bases at J, with 13 bases in the middle. CDR3 DNA sequence: TGTGCCACCCAAATCTTAGGTGGAAACACCATATATTTT. Encoded protein: CATQILGGNTIYF.

The chain recombines TRBV3-1 with TRBJ2-7; D call uncertain. Trimming left V 3 bases short and J 2 bases short, with 5 bases between. The CDR3 consists of 12 residues. The germline V gene encodes CDR1 LGHDT and CDR2 YNNKEL (reference sequence). CDR3 nucleotide sequence: TGTGCCAGCAGCCAGGGGACCTACGAGCAGTACTTC. It codes for CASSQGTYEQYF.

This clonotype was seen a few times. The chain recombines TRBV9 with TRBJ2-3; D not resolved. CDR3 length: 14 residues. The V and J ends lost 3 bases and 3 bases respectively, with 11 bases between them. CDR1 is SGDLS, CDR2 YYNGEE, per germline. CDR3 protein: CASSGSGVTDTQYF. The CDR3 coding sequence is TGTGCCAGCAGCGGAAGTGGAGTAACAGATACGCAGTATTTT.

This clonotype was seen only a few times. The chain is built from TRBV12-5 and TRBJ1-1; TRBD1 agrees at 7 bases. The CDR3 has 16 residues. Germline V gives CDR1 LGHNT, CDR2 FRNRAP. Trimming at V came to 5 bases and at J to 6 bases, leaving 15 bases not matched to a gene. The CDR3 spells CASGLGGKTGSAEAFF. CDR3 nucleotide sequence: TGTGCTAGTGGTCTGGGGGGGAAGACAGGGAGCGCTGAAGCTTTCTTT.

V and J are TRBV12-3 or TRBV12-4 and TRBJ1-1; D is undetermined. This CDR3 comprises 11 residues. V gave up 8 bases and J gave up 7 bases, with 11 bases separating them. CDR3 region: CASESSGEAFF. The CDR3 region has the DNA TGTGCCAGCGAGTCTTCGGGTGAAGCTTTCTTT.